The 4 T cell receptor beta chains presented below share a single source sample, sequenced in a study of T cells in women clearing cervical HPV infection. Generated by immunoSEQ multiplex PCR, the TCRdb table keeps only in-frame clones and is missing some. The specimen's table records about 36,000 clones. The sample consisted of blood buffy coat. These receptors all stem from a woman between 18 and 70 years old with a cervical HPV16 infection that either progressed to CIN3+ or cleared (not recorded which).

As concerns this clone: The missing CDR3 end, 3 residues past where the read stops, is filled in from the germline J gene. The chain employs TRBV18 and TRBJ1-2, with 9 positions matching TRBD1. CDR1 is KGHSH, CDR2 LQKENI, per germline. CDR3 length: 15 amino acids. V trimming: 2 bases; J trimming: 1 base; junction bases outside the gene matches: 2. CDR3 DNA, as far as it was read: TGTGCCAGCTCACCAGGGACAGGGATTAACTATGGC. It codes for CASSPGTGINYG. The entire CDR3 protein reads CASSPGTGINYGYTF.

Comments on this clone: Sequencing ends 3 residues short of the CDR3 end; the germline J gene provides the rest. The same CDR3 can be traced to other DNA sequences in this sample. The rearrangement joins TRBV18 to TRBJ1-3; 8 nucleotides agree with TRBD1. Germline V gene lookup returns CDR1 KGHSH and CDR2 LQKENI. Unmatched junction bases numbered 6, after V lost 3 bases and J lost 5 bases. This CDR3 is 15 amino acids long. The part of the CDR3 DNA that was read is TGTGCCAGCTCACCGGGTCAGGGGGCAAGAAACACC. Its protein is CASSPGQGARNT. The whole CDR3 protein reads CASSPGQGARNTIYF.

About this clone itself: The read stops 3 residues short of the end of the CDR3; the missing end is completed from the germline J gene. This sequence joins TRBV20-1 and TRBJ2-3, with TRBD2 matching over 11 bases. The CDR3 totals 17 residues. Germline V CDR1 and CDR2: DFQATT, SNEGSKA (reference sequence). Trimming at V came to 5 bases and at J to 6 bases, leaving 16 bases not matched to a gene. CDR3 in amino acids: CSASPVKGSGGADTQYF. The sequenced CDR3 bases are TGCAGTGCTTCCCCGGTTAAGGGTAGCGGGGGGGCGGATACG.

CDR3 sequence: CASLTGWSTDTQYF. CDR3 bases read: TGTGCCAGCCTGACAGGGTGGAGCACAGATACG. This chain links TRBV2 with TRBJ2-3; 7 bases match TRBD1. The CDR3 end is not reached by the read, which stops 3 residues before it; the germline J gene fills it in. Germline loops: CDR1 SNHLY, CDR2 FYNNEI. The CDR3 contains 14 residues. Unmatched junction bases numbered 5, after V lost 8 bases and J lost 0 bases.